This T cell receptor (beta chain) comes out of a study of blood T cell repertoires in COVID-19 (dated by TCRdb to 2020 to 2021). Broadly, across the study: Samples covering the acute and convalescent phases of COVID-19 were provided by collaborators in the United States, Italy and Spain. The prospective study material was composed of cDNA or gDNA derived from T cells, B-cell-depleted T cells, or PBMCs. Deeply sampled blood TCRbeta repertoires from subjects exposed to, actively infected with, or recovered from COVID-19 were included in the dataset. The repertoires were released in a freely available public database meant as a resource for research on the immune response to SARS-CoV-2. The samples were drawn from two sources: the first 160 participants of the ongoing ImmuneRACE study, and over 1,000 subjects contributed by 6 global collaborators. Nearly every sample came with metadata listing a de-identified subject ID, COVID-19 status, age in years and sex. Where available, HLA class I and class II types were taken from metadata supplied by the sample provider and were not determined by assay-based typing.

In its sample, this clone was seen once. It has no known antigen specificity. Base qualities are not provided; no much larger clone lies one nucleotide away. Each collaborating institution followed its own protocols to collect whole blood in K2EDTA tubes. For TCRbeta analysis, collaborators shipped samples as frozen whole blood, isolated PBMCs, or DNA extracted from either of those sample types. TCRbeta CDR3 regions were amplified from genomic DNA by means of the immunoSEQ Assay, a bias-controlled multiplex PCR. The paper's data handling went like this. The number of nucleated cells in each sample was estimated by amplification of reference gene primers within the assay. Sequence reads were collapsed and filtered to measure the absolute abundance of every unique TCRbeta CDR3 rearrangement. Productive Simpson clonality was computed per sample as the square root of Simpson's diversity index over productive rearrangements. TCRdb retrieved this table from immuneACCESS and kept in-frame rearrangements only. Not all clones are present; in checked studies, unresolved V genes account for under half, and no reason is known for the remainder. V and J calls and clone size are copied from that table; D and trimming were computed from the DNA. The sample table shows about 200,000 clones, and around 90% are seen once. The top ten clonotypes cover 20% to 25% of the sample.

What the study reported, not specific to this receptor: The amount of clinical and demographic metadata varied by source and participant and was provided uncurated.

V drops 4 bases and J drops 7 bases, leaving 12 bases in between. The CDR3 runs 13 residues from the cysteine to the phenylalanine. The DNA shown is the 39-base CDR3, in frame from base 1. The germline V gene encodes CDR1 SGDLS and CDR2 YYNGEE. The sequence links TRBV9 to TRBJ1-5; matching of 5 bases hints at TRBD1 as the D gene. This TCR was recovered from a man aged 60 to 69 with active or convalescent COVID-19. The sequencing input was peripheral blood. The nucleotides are TGTGCCAGCAGCCCGCAGGGTGGGCAGCCCCAGCATTTT. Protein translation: CASSPQGGQPQHF.